This TCR beta chain was documented in a study of tissue T cells after allogeneic stem cell transplantation. Overall study findings and caveats: Some tissue clones might be persisting host cells; their alloreactivity or antigen specificity was not determined. This small cohort was clinically heterogeneous, and sampling depth was a limitation. Blood and spleen captured only part of the tissue TCR repertoire.

This clone has just one count. Its antigen is undetermined. Genes and germline are mouse. The CDR3 goes on 1 residue after the read ends, and that part is filled in from the germline J gene. Deletions cut 0 bases from V and 0 bases from J, with 10 bases between. Germline lookup yields CDR1 LGHNA and CDR2 YSYQKL. The CDR3 contains 16 residues. Sequencing of TCRbeta CDR3 at survey depth gave sequences and template counts. Generated by immunoSEQ multiplex PCR, the TCRdb table keeps only in-frame clones and is missing some. Found here are some 19,000 clones, around 70% of them singletons; the top ten hold 0.41%.

Sample: blood. The chain links TRBV2 to TRBJ2-3; D possibly uses TRBD1 or TRBD2 (5 bases each). The sequence derives from a female BALB/c mouse in good health. Mouse strain MHC haplotype: H2-d. The CDR3 DNA, read in part, is TGTGCCAGCAGCCAAGATTGGGGCCCTAGTGCAGAAACGCTGTAT. It translates to CASSQDWGPSAETLY. Given in full, the CDR3 is CASSQDWGPSAETLYF.